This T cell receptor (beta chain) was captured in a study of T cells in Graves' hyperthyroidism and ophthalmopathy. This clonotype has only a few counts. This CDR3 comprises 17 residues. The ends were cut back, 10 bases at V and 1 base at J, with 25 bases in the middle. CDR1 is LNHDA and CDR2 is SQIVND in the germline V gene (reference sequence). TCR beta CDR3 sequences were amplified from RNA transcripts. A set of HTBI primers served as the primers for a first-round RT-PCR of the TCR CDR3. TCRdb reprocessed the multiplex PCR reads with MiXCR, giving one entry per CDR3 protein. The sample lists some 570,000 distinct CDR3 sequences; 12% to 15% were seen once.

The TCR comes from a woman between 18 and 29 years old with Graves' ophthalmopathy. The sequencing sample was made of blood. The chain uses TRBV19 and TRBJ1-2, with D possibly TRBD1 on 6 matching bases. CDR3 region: CATTISGQTIFNYGYTF. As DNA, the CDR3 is TGTGCCACCACTATCAGCGGACAGACTATATTTAACTATGGCTACACCTTC.